This TCR beta chain was recorded in a study of blood T cell repertoires in COVID-19. The wider study: Collection of acute and convalescent COVID-19 samples took place in the United States, Italy and Spain. In each case, the material was cDNA or gDNA derived from T cells, B-cell-depleted T cells, or PBMCs.

The authors' processing: Researchers report that nucleated cell counts were estimated from reference gene primer amplification. Method: immunoSEQ multiplex PCR; TCRdb's copy keeps in-frame clones and lacks some. V, J and clone size were drawn from that table, and D and trimming were deduced from the DNA. The data hold about 230,000 clones, with approximately 87% observed a single time. CDR3 size: 14 residues. J was trimmed by 7 bases and V by 6 bases; bases with no gene match: 6. Germline CDR1 SEHNR, CDR2 FQNEAQ (reference sequence). The chain combines TRBV7-9 with TRBJ1-4; 9 nucleotides line up with TRBD1. The source material was peripheral blood. This TCR was sampled from a woman aged 65 to 85 with active or convalescent COVID-19. The CDR3 DNA is TGTGCCAGCAGGAACGACAGGGGGATTGAAAAACTGTTTTTT. Translated, it gives CASRNDRGIEKLFF.